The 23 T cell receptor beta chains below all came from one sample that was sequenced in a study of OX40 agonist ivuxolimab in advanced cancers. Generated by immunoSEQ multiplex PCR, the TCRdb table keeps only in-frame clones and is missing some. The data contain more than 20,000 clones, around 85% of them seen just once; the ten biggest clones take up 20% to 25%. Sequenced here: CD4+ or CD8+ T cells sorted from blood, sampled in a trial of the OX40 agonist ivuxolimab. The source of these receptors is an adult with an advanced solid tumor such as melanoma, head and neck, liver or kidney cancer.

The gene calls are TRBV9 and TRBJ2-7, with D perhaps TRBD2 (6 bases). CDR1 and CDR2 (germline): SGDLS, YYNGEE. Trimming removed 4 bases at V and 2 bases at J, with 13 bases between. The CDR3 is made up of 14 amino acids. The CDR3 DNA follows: TGTGCCAGCAGCACCGGGACTCTACCCTACGAGCAGTACTTC. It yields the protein CASSTGTLPYEQYF.

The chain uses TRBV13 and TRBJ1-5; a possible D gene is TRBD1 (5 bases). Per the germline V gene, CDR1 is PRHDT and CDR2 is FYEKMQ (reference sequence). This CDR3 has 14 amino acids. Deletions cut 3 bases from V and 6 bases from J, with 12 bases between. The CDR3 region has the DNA TGTGCCAGCAGCTTGGGACGTCAGGGTCAGCCCCAGCATTTT. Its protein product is CASSLGRQGQPQHF. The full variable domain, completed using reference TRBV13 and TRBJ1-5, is AAGVIQSPRHLIKEKRETATLKCYPIPRHDTVYWYQQGPGQDPQFLISFYEKMQSDKGSIPDRFSAQQFSDYHSELNMSSLELGDSALYFCASSLGRQGQPQHFGDGTRLSIL.

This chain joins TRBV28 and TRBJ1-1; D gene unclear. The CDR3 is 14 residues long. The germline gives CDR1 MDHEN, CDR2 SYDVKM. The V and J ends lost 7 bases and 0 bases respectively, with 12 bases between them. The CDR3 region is CASTTDWMNTEAFF. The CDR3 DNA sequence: TGTGCCAGCACCACCGACTGGATGAACACTGAAGCTTTCTTT.

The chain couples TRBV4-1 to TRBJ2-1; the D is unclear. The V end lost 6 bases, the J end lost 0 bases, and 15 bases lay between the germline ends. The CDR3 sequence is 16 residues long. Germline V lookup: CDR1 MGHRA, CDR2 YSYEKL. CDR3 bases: TGCGCCAGCAGGGAAGAGGAGCTGAGCTCCTACAATGAGCAGTTCTTC. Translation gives CASREEELSSYNEQFF.

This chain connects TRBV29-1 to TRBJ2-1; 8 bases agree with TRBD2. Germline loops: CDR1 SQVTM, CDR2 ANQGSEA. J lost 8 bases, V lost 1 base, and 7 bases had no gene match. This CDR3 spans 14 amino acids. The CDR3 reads CSVEGHEAGDEQFF. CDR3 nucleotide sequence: TGCAGCGTTGAAGGGCACGAAGCGGGGGATGAGCAGTTCTTC.

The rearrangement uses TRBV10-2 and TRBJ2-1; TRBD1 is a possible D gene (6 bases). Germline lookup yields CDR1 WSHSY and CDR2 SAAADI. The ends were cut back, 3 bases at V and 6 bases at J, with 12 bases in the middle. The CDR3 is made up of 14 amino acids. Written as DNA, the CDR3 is TGCGCCAGCAGTGAACAGGGTGGACTCAATGAGCAGTTCTTC. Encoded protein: CASSEQGGLNEQFF.

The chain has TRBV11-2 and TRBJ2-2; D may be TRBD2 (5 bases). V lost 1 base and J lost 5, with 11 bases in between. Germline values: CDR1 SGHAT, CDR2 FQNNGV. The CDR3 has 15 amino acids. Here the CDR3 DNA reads TGTGCCAGCAGCTTAGGTCCCTCGGGGACCGGGGAGCTGTTTTTT. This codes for CASSLGPSGTGELFF.

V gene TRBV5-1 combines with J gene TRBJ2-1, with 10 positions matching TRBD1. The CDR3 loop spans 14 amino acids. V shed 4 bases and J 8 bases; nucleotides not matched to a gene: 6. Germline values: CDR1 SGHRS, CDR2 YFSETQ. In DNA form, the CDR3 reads TGCGCCAGCAGCGTAGGGGGACAGGGGTATGAGCAGTTCTTC. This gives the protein CASSVGGQGYEQFF.

The DNA for the CDR3 is TGTGCCAGCAGTTATATTTCCGGGGAGCTGTTTTTT. Its translation is CASSYISGELFF. The chain couples TRBV27 to TRBJ2-2; D uncertain. Trimming took 4 bases from V and 6 from J, leaving 6 bases between them. Germline V gene sequence: CDR1 MNHEY, CDR2 SMNVEV (reference sequence). The CDR3 runs to 12 residues.

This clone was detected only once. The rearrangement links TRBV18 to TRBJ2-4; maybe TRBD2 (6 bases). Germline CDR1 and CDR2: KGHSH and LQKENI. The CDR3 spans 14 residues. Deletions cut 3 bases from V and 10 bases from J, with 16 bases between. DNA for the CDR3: TGTGCCAGCTCACCGACGTCGGACGCGGGGATTCAGTACTTC. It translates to CASSPTSDAGIQYF.

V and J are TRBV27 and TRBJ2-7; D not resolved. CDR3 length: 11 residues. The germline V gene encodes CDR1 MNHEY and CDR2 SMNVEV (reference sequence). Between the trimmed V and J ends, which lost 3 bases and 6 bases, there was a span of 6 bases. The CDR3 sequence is CASSFYGEQYF. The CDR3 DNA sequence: TGTGCCAGCAGTTTCTACGGCGAGCAGTACTTC.

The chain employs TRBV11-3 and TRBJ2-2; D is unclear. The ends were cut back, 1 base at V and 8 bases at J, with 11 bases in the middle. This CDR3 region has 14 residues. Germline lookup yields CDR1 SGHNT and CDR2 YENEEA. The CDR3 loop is CASSLVRERGELFF. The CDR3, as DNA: TGTGCCAGCAGCTTAGTCAGAGAGAGAGGGGAGCTGTTTTTT.

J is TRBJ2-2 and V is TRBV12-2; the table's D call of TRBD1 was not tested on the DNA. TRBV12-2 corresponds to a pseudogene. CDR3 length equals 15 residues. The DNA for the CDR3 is TGTGCAAGTCGAGGGGCCCCAACGAACACCGGGGAGCTGTTTTTT. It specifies CASRGAPTNTGELFF.

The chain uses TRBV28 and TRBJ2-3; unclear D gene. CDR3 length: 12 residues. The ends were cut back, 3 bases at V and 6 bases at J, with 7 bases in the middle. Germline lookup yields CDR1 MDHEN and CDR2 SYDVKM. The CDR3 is CASSFRPDTQYF. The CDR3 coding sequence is TGTGCCAGCAGTTTTCGGCCGGATACGCAGTATTTT.

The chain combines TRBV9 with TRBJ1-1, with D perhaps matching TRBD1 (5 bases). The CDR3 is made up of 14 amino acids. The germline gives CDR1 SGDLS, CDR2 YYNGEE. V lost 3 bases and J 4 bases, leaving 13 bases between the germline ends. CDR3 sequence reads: CASSARDGGTEAFF. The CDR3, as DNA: TGTGCCAGCAGCGCGAGGGACGGCGGCACTGAAGCTTTCTTT.

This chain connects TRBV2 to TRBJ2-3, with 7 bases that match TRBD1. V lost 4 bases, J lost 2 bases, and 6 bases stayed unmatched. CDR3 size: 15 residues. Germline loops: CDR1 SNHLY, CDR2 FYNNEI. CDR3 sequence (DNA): TGTGCCAGCAGTGGGCAGGGGGTCGACACAGATACGCAGTATTTT. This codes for CASSGQGVDTDTQYF.

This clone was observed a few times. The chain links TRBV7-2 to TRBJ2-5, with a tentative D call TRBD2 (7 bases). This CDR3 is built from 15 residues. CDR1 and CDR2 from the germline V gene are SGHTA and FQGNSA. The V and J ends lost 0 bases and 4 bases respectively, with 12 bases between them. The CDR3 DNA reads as TGTGCCAGCAGCTTAGCCGGGGGCGGGGGAGAGACCCAGTACTTC. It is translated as CASSLAGGGGETQYF.

The CDR3 spells CASSPFGALLPYEQYF. The CDR3 DNA is TGTGCCAGCAGCCCCTTCGGGGCGTTACTCCCATACGAGCAGTACTTC. The chain combines TRBV9 with TRBJ2-7; either TRBD1 or TRBD2 may supply D (5 bases each). Germline V CDR1 and CDR2: SGDLS, YYNGEE. V lost 4 bases and J 4 bases, leaving 21 bases between the germline ends. The CDR3 has 16 residues.

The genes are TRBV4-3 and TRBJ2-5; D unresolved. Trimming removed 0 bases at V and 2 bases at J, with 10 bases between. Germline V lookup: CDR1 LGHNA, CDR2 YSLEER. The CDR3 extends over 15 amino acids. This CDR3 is CASSQDGTIQETQYF. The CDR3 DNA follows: TGCGCCAGCAGCCAAGATGGAACGATACAAGAGACCCAGTACTTC.

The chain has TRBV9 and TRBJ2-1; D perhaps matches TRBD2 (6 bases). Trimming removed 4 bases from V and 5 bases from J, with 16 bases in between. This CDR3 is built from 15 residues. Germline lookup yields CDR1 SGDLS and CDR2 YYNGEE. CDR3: CASSPGASAHNEQFF. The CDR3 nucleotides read TGTGCCAGCAGCCCCGGGGCTAGCGCCCACAATGAGCAGTTCTTC.

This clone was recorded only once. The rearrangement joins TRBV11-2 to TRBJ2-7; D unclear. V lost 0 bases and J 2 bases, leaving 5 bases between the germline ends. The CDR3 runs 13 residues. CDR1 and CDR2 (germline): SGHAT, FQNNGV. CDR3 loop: CASSLEVTYEQYF. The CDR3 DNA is TGTGCCAGCAGCTTAGAAGTTACCTACGAGCAGTACTTC.

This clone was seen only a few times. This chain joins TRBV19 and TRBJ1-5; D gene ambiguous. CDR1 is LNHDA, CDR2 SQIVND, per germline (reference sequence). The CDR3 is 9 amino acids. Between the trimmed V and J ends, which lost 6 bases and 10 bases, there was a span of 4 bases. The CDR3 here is CASRDPQHF. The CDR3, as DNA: TGTGCCAGTAGGGACCCCCAGCATTTT.

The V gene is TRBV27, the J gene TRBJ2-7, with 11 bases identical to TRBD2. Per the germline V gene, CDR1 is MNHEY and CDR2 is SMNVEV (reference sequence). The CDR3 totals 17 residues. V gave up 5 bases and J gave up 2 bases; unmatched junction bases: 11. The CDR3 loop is CASSELAGDLLPYEQYF. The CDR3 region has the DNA TGTGCCAGCAGTGAACTAGCGGGGGATCTCCTACCCTACGAGCAGTACTTC.